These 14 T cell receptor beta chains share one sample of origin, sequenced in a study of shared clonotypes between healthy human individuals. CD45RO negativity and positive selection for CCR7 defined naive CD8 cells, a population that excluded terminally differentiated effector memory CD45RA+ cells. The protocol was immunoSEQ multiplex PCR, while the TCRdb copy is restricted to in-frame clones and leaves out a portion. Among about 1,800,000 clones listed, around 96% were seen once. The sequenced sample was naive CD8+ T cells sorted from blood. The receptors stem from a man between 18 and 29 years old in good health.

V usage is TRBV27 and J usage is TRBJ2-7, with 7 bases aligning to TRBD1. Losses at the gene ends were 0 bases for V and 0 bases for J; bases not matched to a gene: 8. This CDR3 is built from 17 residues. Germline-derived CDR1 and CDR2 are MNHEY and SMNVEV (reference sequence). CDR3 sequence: CASSLSIRQGYSYEQYF. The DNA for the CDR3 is TGTGCCAGCAGTTTATCTATAAGACAGGGATACTCCTACGAGCAGTACTTC.

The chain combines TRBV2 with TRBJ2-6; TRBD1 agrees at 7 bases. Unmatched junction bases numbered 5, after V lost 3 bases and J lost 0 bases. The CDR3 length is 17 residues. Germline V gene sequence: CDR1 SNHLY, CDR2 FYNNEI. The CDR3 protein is CASSDWDSHSGANVLTF. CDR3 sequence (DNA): TGTGCCAGCAGTGATTGGGACAGTCACTCTGGGGCCAACGTCCTGACTTTC.

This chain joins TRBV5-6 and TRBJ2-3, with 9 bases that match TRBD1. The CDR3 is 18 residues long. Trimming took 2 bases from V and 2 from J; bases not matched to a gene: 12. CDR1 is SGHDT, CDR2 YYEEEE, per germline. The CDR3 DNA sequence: TGTGCCAGCAGCTTCCCGGTAGGGGGACAGGGTTACACAGATACGCAGTATTTT. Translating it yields CASSFPVGGQGYTDTQYF. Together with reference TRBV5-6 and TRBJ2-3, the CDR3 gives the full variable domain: DAGVTQSPTHLIKTRGQQVTLRCSPKSGHDTVSWYQQALGQGPQFIFQYYEEEERQRGNFPDRFSGHQFPNYSSELNVNALLLGDSALYLCASSFPVGGQGYTDTQYFGPGTRLTVL.

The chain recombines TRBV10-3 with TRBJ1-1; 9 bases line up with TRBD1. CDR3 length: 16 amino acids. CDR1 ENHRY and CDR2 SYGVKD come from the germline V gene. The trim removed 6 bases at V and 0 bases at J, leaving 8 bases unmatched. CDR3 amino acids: CAIRVTGGDMNTEAFF. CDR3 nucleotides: TGTGCCATCAGGGTAACAGGGGGCGACATGAACACTGAAGCTTTCTTT.

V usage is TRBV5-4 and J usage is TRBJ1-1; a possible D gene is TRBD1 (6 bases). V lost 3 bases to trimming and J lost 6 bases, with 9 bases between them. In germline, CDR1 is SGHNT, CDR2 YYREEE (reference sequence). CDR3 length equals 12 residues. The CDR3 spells CASSWGAAEAFF. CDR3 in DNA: TGTGCCAGCAGCTGGGGGGCCGCTGAAGCTTTCTTT.

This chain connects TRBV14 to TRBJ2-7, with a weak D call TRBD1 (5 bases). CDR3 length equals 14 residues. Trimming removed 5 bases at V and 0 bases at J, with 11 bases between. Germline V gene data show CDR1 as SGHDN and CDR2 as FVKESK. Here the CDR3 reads CASSDSSGSYEQYF. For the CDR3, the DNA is TGTGCCAGCAGCGACAGTTCCGGCTCCTACGAGCAGTACTTC.

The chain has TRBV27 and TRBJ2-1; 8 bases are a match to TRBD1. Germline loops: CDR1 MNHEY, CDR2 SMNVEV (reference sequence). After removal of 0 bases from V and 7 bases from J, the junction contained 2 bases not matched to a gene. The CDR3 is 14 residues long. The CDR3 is CASSLSNRGNEQFF. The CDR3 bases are TGTGCCAGCAGTTTATCGAACAGGGGGAATGAGCAGTTCTTC.

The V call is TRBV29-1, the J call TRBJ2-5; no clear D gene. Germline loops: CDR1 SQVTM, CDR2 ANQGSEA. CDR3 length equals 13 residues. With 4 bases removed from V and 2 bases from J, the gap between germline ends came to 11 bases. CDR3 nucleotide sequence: TGCAGCGTTGTAGGTAGACTGCAAGAGACCCAGTACTTC. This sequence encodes CSVVGRLQETQYF.

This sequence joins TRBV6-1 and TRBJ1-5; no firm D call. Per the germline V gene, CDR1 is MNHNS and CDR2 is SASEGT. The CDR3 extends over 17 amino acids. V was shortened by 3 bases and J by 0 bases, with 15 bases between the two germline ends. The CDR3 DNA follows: TGTGCCAGCAGTGAGTATGGAGACCTACTTAGCAATCAGCCCCAGCATTTT. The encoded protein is CASSEYGDLLSNQPQHF.

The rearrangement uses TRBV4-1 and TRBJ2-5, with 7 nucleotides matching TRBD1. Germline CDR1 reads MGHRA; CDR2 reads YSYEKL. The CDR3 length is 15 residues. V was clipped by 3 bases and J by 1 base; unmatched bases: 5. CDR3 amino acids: CASSHADRVQETQYF. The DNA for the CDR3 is TGCGCCAGCAGCCATGCTGACAGGGTCCAAGAGACCCAGTACTTC.

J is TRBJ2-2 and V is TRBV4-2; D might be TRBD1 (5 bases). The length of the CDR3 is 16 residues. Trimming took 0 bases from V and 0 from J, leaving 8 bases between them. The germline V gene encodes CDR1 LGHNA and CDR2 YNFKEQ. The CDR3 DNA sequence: TGTGCCAGCAGCCAAGATTACAGGTCGAACACCGGGGAGCTGTTTTTT. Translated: CASSQDYRSNTGELFF.

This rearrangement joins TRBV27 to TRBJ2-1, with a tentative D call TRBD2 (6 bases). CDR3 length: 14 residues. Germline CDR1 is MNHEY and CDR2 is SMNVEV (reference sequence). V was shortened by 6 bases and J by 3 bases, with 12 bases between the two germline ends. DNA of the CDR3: TGTGCCAGCAGCATAGCGGAGCACTACAATGAGCAGTTCTTC. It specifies CASSIAEHYNEQFF.

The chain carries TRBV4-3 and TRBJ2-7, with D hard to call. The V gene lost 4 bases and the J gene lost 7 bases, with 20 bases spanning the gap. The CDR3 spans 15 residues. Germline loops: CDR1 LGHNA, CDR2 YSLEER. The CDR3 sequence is CASSLLLDSRLEQYF. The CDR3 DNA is TGCGCCAGCAGCCTTCTTCTCGACTCGCGCTTGGAGCAGTACTTC.

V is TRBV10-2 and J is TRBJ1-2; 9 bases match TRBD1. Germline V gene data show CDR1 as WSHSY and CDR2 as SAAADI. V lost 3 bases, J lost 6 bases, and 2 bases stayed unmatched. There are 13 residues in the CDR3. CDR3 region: CASSEQGADGYTF. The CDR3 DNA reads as TGCGCCAGCAGTGAACAGGGGGCTGATGGCTACACCTTC.